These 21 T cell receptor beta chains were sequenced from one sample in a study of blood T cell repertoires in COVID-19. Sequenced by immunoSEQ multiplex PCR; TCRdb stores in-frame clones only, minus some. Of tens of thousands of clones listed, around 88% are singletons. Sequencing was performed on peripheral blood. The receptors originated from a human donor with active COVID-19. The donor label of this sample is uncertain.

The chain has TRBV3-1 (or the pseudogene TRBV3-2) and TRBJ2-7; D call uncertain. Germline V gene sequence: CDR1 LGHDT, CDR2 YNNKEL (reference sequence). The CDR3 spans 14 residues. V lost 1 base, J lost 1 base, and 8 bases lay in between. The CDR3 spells CASSQVLDSYEQYF. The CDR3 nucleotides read TGTGCCAGCAGCCAAGTATTAGATTCCTACGAGCAGTACTTC.

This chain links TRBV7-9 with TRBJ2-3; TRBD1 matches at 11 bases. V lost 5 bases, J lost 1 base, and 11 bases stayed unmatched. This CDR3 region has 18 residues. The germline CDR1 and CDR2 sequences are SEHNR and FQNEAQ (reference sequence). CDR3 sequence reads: CASSMDRGRLMGTDTQYF. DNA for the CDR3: TGTGCCAGCAGCATGGACAGGGGGCGCTTAATGGGCACAGATACGCAGTATTTT.

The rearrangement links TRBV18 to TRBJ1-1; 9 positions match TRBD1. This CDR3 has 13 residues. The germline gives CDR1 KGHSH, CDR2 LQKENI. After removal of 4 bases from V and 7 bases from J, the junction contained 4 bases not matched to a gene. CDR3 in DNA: TGTGCCAGCTCACAGGGACAGGGCGGTGAAGCTTTCTTT. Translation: CASSQGQGGEAFF. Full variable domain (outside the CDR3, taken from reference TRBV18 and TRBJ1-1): NAGVMQNPRHLVRRRGQEARLRCSPMKGHSHVYWYRQLPEEGLKFMVYLQKENIIDESGMPKERFSAEFPKEGPSILRIQQVVRGDSAAYFCASSQGQGGEAFFGQGTRLTVV.

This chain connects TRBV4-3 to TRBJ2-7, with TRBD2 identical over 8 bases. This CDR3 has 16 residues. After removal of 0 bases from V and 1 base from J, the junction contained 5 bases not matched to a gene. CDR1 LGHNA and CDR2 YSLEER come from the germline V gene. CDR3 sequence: CASSQEVERESYEQYF. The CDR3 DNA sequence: TGCGCCAGCAGCCAAGAGGTCGAGCGGGAGTCCTACGAGCAGTACTTC.

The CDR3 bases are TGTGCCAGCAGTTCGGGGGGCGGAGGCAATTCACCCCTCCACTTT. It yields the protein CASSSGGGGNSPLHF. The chain carries TRBV28 and TRBJ1-6, with TRBD1 as a possible D gene (6 bases). CDR1 is MDHEN and CDR2 is SYDVKM in the germline V gene. The CDR3 runs 15 residues. The V and J ends lost 4 bases and 7 bases respectively, with 14 bases between them.

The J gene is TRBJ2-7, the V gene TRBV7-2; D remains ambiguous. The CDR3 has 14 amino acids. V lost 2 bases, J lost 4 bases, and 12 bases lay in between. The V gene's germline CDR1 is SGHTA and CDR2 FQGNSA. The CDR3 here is CASSLTFAEYEQYF. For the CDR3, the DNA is TGTGCCAGCAGCTTAACTTTTGCGGAGTACGAGCAGTACTTC.

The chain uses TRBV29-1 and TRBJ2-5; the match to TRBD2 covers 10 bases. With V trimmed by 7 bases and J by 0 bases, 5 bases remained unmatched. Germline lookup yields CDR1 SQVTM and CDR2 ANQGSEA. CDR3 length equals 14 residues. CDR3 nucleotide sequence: TGCAGCGCTGGACTAGCGGATTACCAAGAGACCCAGTACTTC. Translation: CSAGLADYQETQYF.

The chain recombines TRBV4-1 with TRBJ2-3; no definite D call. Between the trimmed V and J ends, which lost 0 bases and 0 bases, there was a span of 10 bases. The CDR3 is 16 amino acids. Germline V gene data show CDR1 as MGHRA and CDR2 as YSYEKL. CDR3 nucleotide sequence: TGCGCCAGCAGCCAAGAGGGCCAGCCAAGCACAGATACGCAGTATTTT. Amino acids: CASSQEGQPSTDTQYF.

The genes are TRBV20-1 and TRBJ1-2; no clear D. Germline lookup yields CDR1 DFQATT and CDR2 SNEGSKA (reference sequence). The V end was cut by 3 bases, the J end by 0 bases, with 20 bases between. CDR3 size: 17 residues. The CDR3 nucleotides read TGCAGTGCTAGTTTGGTCGGGGTTACATCTTCTAACTATGGCTACACCTTC. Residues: CSASLVGVTSSNYGYTF.

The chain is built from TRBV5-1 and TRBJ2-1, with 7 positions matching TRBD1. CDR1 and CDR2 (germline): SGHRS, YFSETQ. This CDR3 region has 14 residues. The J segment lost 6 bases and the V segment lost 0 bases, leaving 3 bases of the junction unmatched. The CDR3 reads CASSLGAGGNEQFF. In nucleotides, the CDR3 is TGCGCCAGCAGCTTGGGGGCAGGGGGCAATGAGCAGTTCTTC. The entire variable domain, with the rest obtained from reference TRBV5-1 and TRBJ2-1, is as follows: KAGVTQTPRYLIKTRGQQVTLSCSPISGHRSVSWYQQTPGQGLQFLFEYFSETQRNKGNFPGRFSGRQFSNSRSEMNVSTLELGDSALYLCASSLGAGGNEQFFGPGTRLTVL.

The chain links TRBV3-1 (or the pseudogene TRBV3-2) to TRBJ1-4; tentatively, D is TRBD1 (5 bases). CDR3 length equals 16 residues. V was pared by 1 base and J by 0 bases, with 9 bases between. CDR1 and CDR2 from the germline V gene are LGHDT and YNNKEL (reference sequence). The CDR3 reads CASSQGDRSTNEKLFF. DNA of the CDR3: TGTGCCAGCAGCCAAGGCGACAGATCAACTAATGAAAAACTGTTTTTT.

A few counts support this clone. CDR3 loop: CASSWQGAGATARNSPLHF. The CDR3 nucleotides are TGCGCCAGCAGCTGGCAGGGTGCCGGAGCTACTGCGCGGAATTCACCCCTCCACTTT. The chain recombines TRBV5-1 with TRBJ1-6; perhaps TRBD1 as D (5 bases). This CDR3 spans 19 amino acids. The V gene lost 3 bases and the J gene lost 7 bases, with 26 bases spanning the gap. Germline V CDR1 and CDR2: SGHRS, YFSETQ. Full variable domain (rest looked up from reference TRBV5-1 and TRBJ1-6): KAGVTQTPRYLIKTRGQQVTLSCSPISGHRSVSWYQQTPGQGLQFLFEYFSETQRNKGNFPGRFSGRQFSNSRSEMNVSTLELGDSALYLCASSWQGAGATARNSPLHFGNGTRLTVT.

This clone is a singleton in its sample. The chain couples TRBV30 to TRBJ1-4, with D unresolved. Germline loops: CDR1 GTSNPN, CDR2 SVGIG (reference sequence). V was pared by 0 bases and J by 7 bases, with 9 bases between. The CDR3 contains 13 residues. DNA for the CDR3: TGTGCCTGGAGTGTGTTGCCGGGTGAAAAACTGTTTTTT. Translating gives CAWSVLPGEKLFF.

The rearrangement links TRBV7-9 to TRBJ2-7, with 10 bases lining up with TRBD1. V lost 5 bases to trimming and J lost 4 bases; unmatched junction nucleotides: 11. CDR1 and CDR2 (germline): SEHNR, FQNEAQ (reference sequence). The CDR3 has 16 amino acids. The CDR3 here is CASSPPTTGGYYEQYF. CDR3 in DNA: TGTGCCAGCAGCCCCCCTACGACAGGGGGCTATTACGAGCAGTACTTC.

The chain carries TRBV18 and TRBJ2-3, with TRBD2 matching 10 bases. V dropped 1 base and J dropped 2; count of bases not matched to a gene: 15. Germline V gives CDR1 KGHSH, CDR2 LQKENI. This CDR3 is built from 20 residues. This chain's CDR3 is CASSPLGVSGLADFTDTQYF. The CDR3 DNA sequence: TGTGCCAGCTCACCACTGGGGGTGTCCGGACTAGCGGACTTCACAGATACGCAGTATTTT.

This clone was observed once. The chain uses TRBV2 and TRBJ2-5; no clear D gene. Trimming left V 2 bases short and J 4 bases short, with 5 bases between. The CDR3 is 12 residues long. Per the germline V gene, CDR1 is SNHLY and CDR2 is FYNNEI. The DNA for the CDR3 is TGTGCCAGCAGTGAACTCAGAGAGACCCAGTACTTC. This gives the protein CASSELRETQYF. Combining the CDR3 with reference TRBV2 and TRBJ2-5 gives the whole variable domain EPEVTQTPSHQVTQMGQEVILRCVPISNHLYFYWYRQILGQKVEFLVSFYNNEISEKSEIFDDQFSVERPDGSNFTLKIRSTKLEDSAMYFCASSELRETQYFGPGTRLLVL.

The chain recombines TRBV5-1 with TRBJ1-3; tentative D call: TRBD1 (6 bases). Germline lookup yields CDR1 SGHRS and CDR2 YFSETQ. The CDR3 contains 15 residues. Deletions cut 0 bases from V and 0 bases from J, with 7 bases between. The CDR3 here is CASSLVQGSGNTIYF. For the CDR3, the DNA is TGCGCCAGCAGCTTGGTACAGGGCTCTGGAAACACCATATATTTT.

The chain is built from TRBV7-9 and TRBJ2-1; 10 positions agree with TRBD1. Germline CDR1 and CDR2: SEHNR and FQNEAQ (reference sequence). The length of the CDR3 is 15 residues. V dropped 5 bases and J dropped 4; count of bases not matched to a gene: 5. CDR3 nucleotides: TGTGCCAGCAGCCCCCGGGACAGGGGTTACAATGAGCAGTTCTTC. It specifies CASSPRDRGYNEQFF.

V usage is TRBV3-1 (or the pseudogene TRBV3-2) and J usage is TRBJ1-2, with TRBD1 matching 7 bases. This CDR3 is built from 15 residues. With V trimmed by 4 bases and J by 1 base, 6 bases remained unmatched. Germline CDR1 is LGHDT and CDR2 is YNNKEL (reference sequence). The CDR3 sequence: CASSRRQGGNYGYTF. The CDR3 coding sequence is TGTGCCAGCAGCCGCCGACAGGGAGGTAACTATGGCTACACCTTC.

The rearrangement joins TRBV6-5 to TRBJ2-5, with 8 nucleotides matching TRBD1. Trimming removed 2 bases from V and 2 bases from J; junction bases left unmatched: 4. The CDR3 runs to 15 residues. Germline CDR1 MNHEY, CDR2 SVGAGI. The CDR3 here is CASSYQGALQETQYF. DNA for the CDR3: TGTGCCAGCAGTTACCAGGGGGCACTTCAAGAGACCCAGTACTTC.

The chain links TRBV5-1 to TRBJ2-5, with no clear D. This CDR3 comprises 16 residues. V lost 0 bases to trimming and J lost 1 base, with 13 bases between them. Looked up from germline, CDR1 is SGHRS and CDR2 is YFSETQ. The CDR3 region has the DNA TGCGCCAGCAGCTTGGGTGACATGGTCGGCCAAGAGACCCAGTACTTC. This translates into CASSLGDMVGQETQYF.